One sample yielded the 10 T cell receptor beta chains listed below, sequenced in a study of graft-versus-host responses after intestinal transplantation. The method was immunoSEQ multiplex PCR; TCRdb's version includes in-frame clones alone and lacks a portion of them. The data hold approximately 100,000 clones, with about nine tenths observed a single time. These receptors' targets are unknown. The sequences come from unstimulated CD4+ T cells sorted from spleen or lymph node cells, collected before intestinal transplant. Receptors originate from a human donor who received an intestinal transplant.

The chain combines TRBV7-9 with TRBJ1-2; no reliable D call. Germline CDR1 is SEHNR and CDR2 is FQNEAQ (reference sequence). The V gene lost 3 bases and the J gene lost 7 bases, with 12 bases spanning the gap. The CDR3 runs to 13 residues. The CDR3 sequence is CASSLGPVGGYTF. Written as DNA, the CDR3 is TGTGCCAGCAGCTTGGGCCCAGTGGGTGGCTACACCTTC.

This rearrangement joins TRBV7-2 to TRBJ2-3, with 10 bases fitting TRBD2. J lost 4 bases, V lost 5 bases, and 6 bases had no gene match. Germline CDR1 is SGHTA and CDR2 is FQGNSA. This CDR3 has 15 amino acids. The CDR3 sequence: CASSRIAGGPDTQYF. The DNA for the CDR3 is TGTGCCAGCAGCCGCATAGCGGGGGGACCAGATACGCAGTATTTT. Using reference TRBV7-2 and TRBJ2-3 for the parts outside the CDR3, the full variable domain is GAGVSQSPSNKVTEKGKDVELRCDPISGHTALYWYRQSLGQGLEFLIYFQGNSAPDKSGLPSDRFSAERTGGSVSTLTIQRTQQEDSAVYLCASSRIAGGPDTQYFGPGTRLTVL.

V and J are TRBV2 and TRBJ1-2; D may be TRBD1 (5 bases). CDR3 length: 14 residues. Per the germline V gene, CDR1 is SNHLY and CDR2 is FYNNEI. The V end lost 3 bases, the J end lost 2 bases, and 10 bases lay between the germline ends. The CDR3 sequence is CASSEVGGNYGYTF. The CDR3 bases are TGTGCCAGCAGTGAGGTCGGGGGGAACTATGGCTACACCTTC. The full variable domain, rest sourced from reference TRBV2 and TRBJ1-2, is EPEVTQTPSHQVTQMGQEVILRCVPISNHLYFYWYRQILGQKVEFLVSFYNNEISEKSEIFDDQFSVERPDGSNFTLKIRSTKLEDSAMYFCASSEVGGNYGYTFGSGTRLTVV.

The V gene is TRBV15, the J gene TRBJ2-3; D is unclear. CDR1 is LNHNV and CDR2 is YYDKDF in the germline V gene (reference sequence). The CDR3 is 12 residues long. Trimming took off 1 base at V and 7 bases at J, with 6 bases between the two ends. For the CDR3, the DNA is TGTGCCACCAGCAGAGGGGCCTATACGCAGTATTTT. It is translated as CATSRGAYTQYF.

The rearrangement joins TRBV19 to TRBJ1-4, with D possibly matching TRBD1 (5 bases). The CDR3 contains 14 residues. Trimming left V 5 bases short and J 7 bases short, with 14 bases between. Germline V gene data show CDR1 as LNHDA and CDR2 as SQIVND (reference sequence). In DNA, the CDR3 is TGTGCCAGTAGTCATACCCCCGACAGTGAAAAACTGTTTTTT. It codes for CASSHTPDSEKLFF.

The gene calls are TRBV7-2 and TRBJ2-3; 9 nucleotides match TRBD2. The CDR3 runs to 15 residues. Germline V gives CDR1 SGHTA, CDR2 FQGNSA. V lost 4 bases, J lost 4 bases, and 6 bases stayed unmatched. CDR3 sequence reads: CASSSLGLAADTQYF. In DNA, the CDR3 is TGTGCCAGCAGCTCATTGGGACTAGCAGCAGATACGCAGTATTTT. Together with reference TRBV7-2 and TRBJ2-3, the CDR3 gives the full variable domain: GAGVSQSPSNKVTEKGKDVELRCDPISGHTALYWYRQSLGQGLEFLIYFQGNSAPDKSGLPSDRFSAERTGGSVSTLTIQRTQQEDSAVYLCASSSLGLAADTQYFGPGTRLTVL.

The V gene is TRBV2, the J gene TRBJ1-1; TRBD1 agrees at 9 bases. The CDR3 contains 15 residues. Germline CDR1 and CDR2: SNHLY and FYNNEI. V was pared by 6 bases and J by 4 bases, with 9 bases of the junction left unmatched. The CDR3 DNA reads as TGTGCCAGCAGAGTACAGGGGGCGAGGGGCACTGAAGCTTTCTTT. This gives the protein CASRVQGARGTEAFF. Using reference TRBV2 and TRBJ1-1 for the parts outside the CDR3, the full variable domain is EPEVTQTPSHQVTQMGQEVILRCVPISNHLYFYWYRQILGQKVEFLVSFYNNEISEKSEIFDDQFSVERPDGSNFTLKIRSTKLEDSAMYFCASRVQGARGTEAFFGQGTRLTVV.

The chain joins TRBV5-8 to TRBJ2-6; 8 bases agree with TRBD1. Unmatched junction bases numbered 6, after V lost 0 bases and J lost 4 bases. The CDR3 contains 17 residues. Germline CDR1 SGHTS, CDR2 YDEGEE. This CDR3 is CASSLGDRGSGANVLTF. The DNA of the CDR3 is TGTGCCAGCAGCTTGGGAGACAGGGGCTCAGGGGCCAACGTCCTGACTTTC.

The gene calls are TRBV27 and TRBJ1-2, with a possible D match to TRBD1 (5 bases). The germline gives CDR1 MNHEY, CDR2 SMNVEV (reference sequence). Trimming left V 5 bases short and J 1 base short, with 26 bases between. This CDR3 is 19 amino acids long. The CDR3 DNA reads TGTGCCAGCAGTCCCCCCCTCGGGACTGCTACGGCGGATAACTATGGCTACACCTTC. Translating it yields CASSPPLGTATADNYGYTF.

As DNA, the CDR3 is TGTGCCATCAGTGAGTGGGCTGTGGGCAATCAGCCCCAGCATTTT. It is translated as CAISEWAVGNQPQHF. This rearrangement joins TRBV10-3 to TRBJ1-5; D unresolved. V dropped 1 base and J dropped 2 bases, with 9 bases sitting between them. Germline CDR1 reads ENHRY; CDR2 reads SYGVKD. This CDR3 has 15 amino acids.